The following is a T cell receptor (beta chain) sequence with its context. The protocol was immunoSEQ multiplex PCR, while the TCRdb copy is restricted to in-frame clones and leaves out a portion. Of fewer than 130,000 clones listed, roughly 85% were seen once; the top ten hold around 4.8%. This entry belongs to a study of blood T cell repertoires in COVID-19. Study at large: The analysed material was cDNA or gDNA that came from T cells, B-cell-depleted T cells, or PBMCs.

Per the germline V gene, CDR1 is MNHEY and CDR2 is SVGAGI. The CDR3 runs to 15 residues. Germline trimming cut 2 bases from V and 3 bases from J; bases unmatched to any gene: 4. The material sequenced was peripheral blood. This chain connects TRBV6-5 to TRBJ2-1; 7 bases are a match to TRBD1. The TCR originated in a human donor in a cohort sampled during active COVID-19. The DNA for the CDR3 is TGTGCCAGCAGTTACACAGGGGCCAGCTACAATGAGCAGTTCTTC. As protein: CASSYTGASYNEQFF.